The 6 T cell receptor beta chains below all came from one sample that was sequenced in a study of identical twins. TCRdb analysed the 5' RACE reads with MiXCR anew, one entry per CDR3 protein. This sample carries 690,000 or so distinct CDR3 sequences, roughly 8% of them seen once, and the ten largest clones take approximately 0.96%. This sample was also put to use in a study of yellow fever vaccine responses in identical twins.

Sequenced sample: PBMCs. All receptors derive from a young woman in good health.

This clonotype was seen only a few times. This chain connects TRBV4-1 to TRBJ2-7, with a possible D match to TRBD2 (5 bases). Germline CDR1 and CDR2: MGHRA and YSYEKL. CDR3 length: 15 amino acids. The V gene lost 0 bases and the J gene lost 3 bases, with 12 bases spanning the gap. The CDR3 coding sequence is TGCGCCAGCAGCCAAGATCTTCCGGGGAGCTACGAGCAGTACTTC. Amino acids: CASSQDLPGSYEQYF.

This clonotype was seen repeatedly, ten times or more. The V gene is TRBV7-2, the J gene TRBJ2-5, with 8 positions matching TRBD1. The CDR3 spans 15 residues. Looked up from germline, CDR1 is SGHTA and CDR2 is FQGNSA. The V gene end was trimmed by 3 bases and the J gene end by 2 bases; junction bases not matched to a gene: 5. The CDR3 loop reads CASSFYGTGQETQYF. CDR3 in DNA: TGTGCCAGCAGCTTCTACGGGACAGGACAAGAGACCCAGTACTTC.

Many counts were recorded for this clonotype. The chain uses TRBV29-1 and TRBJ2-1; D gene uncertain. From germline, CDR1 is SQVTM and CDR2 ANQGSEA. CDR3 length: 13 residues. The V end lost 3 bases, the J end lost 0 bases, and 6 bases lay between the germline ends. The CDR3 loop is CSVDESSYNEQFF. CDR3 in DNA: TGCAGCGTTGACGAGAGCTCCTACAATGAGCAGTTCTTC.

The V call is TRBV7-9, the J call TRBJ2-7, with D perhaps assigned TRBD1 or TRBD2 (5 bases each). CDR3 length: 14 amino acids. The V end lost 1 base, the J end lost 5 bases, and 12 bases lay between the germline ends. From germline, CDR1 is SEHNR and CDR2 FQNEAQ (reference sequence). The CDR3 DNA sequence: TGTGCCAGCAGCTTAGTGGGGACCTCTAACGAGCAGTACTTC. Translation: CASSLVGTSNEQYF.

The genes are TRBV10-3 and TRBJ1-2, with 7 bases that match TRBD1. CDR3 length: 13 amino acids. V shed 4 bases, J shed 8 bases, and the junction held 7 bases outside the gene matches. Germline CDR1 and CDR2: ENHRY and SYGVKD. The CDR3 protein is CAISGSTGFGYTF. The CDR3 DNA sequence: TGTGCCATCAGTGGATCGACAGGGTTCGGCTACACCTTC.

This clonotype was detected a few times. The rearrangement uses TRBV29-1 and TRBJ1-1, with TRBD1 identical over 9 bases. From germline, CDR1 is SQVTM and CDR2 ANQGSEA. Trimming cost V 7 bases and J 2 bases; bases outside gene matches: 5. This CDR3 is built from 13 residues. CDR3: CSGGTGINTEAFF. CDR3 nucleotides: TGCAGCGGAGGGACAGGGATCAACACTGAAGCTTTCTTT.